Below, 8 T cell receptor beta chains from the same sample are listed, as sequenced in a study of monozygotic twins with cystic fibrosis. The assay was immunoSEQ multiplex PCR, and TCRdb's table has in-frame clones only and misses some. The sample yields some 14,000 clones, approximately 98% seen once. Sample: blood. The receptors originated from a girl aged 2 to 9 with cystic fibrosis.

The CDR3 nucleotides are TGTGCCAGCAGCTTAGACACCGCCGACTATGGCTACACCTTC. Translating it yields CASSLDTADYGYTF. The V and J genes are TRBV7-2 and TRBJ1-2; D not resolved. V was clipped by 1 base and J by 3 bases, with 9 bases between them. Looked up from germline, CDR1 is SGHTA and CDR2 is FQGNSA. CDR3 length: 14 amino acids. Complete variable domain (other parts from reference TRBV7-2 and TRBJ1-2): GAGVSQSPSNKVTEKGKDVELRCDPISGHTALYWYRQSLGQGLEFLIYFQGNSAPDKSGLPSDRFSAERTGGSVSTLTIQRTQQEDSAVYLCASSLDTADYGYTFGSGTRLTVV.

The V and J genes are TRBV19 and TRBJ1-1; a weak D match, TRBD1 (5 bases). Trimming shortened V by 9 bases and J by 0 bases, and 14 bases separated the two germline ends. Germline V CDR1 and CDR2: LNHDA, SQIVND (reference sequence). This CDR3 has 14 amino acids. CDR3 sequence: CASQIGALNTEAFF. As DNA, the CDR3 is TGTGCCAGCCAAATCGGGGCCCTGAACACTGAAGCTTTCTTT.

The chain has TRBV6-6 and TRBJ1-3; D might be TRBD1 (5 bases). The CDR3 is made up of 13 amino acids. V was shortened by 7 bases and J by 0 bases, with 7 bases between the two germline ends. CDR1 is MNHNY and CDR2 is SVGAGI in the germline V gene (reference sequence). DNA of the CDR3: TGTGCCAGCATTGACAGCTCTGGAAACACCATATATTTT. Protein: CASIDSSGNTIYF.

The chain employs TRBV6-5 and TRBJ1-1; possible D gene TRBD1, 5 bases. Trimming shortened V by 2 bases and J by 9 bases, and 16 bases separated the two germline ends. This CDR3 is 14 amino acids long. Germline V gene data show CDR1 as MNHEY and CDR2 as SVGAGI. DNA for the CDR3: TGTGCCAGCAGTTACGTACAGGTTGACGCCCAAGCTTTCTTT. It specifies CASSYVQVDAQAFF.

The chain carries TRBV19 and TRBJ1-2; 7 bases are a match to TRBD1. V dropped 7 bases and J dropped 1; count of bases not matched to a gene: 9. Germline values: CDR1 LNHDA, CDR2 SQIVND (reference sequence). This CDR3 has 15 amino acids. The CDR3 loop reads CASKGTRDSNYGYTF. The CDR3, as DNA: TGTGCCAGTAAGGGGACGAGGGACAGTAACTATGGCTACACCTTC.

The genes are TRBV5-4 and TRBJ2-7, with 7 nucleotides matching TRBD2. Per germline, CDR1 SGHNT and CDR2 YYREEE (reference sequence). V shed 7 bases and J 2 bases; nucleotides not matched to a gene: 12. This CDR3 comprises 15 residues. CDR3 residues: CASGTLGGKAYEQYF. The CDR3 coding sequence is TGTGCCAGCGGGACCCTCGGGGGGAAAGCCTACGAGCAGTACTTC.

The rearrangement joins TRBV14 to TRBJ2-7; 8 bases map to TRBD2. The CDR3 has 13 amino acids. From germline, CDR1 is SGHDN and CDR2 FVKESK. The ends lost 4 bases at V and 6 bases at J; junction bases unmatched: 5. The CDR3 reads CASSLGRASEQYF. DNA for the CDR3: TGTGCCAGCAGCCTCGGGAGGGCGTCCGAGCAGTACTTC.

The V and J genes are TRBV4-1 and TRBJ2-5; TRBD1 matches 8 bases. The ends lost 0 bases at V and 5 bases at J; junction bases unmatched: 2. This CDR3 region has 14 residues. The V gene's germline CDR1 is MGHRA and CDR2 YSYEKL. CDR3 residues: CASSQDGQGETQYF. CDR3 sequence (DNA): TGCGCCAGCAGCCAAGACGGACAGGGCGAGACCCAGTACTTC.